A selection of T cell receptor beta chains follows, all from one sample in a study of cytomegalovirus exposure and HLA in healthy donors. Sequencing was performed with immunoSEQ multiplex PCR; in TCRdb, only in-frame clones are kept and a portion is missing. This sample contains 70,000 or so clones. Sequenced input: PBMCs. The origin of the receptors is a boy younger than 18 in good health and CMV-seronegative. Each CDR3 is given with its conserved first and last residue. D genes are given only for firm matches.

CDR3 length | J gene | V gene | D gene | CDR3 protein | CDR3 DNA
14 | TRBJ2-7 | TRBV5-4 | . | CASSFLASPYEQYF | TGTGCCAGCAGCTTCCTAGCGTCCCCCTACGAGCAGTACTTC
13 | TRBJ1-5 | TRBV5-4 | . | CASSFGGNQPQHF | TGTGCCAGCAGCTTCGGGGGGAATCAGCCCCAGCATTTT
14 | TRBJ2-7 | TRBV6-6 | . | CASSYYSSSYEQYF | TGTGCCAGCAGTTACTACAGCAGCTCCTACGAGCAGTACTTC
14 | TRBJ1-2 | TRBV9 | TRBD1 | CASSVATGDYGYTF | TGTGCCAGCAGCGTAGCTACAGGGGACTATGGCTACACCTTC
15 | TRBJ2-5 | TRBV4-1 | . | CASSQGVDRSETQYF | TGCGCCAGCAGCCAAGGTGTTGACAGGTCAGAGACCCAGTACTTC
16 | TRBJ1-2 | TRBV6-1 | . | CASSELPLRGGYGYTF | TGTGCCAGCAGTGAATTGCCCCTTAGGGGGGGCTATGGCTACACCTTC
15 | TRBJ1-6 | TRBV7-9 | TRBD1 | CASSSGTVLNSPLHF | TGTGCCAGCAGCTCAGGGACAGTTTTAAATTCACCCCTCCACTTT
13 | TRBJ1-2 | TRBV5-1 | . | CASSEQGNYGYTF | TGCGCCAGCAGCGAACAGGGTAACTATGGCTACACCTTC
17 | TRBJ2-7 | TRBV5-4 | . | CASSAGTGAGSSYEQYF | TGTGCCAGCAGCGCCGGAACGGGTGCCGGGAGTAGTTACGAGCAGTACTTC
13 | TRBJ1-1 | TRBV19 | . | CASSPRQNTEAFF | TGTGCCAGTAGTCCTCGACAGAACACTGAAGCTTTCTTT
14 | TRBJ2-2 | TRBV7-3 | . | CASSLSRATGELFF | TGTGCCAGCAGCTTAAGTCGCGCGACCGGGGAGCTGTTTTTT
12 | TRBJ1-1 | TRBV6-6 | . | CASYMAGTEAFF | TGTGCCAGCTATATGGCGGGAACTGAAGCTTTCTTT
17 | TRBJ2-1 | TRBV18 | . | CASSPPQGVSSDNEQFF | TGTGCCAGCTCACCACCCCAGGGCGTTAGCTCCGACAATGAGCAGTTCTTC
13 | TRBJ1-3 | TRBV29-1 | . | CSVEAGAGNTIYF | TGCAGCGTTGAAGCGGGGGCTGGAAACACCATATATTTT
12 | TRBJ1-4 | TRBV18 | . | CASSGSNEKLFF | TGTGCCAGCTCCGGGAGCAATGAAAAACTGTTTTTT
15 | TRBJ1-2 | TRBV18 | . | CASSPSVDSFYGYTF | TGTGCCAGCTCACCCTCGGTGGACAGTTTCTATGGCTACACCTTC
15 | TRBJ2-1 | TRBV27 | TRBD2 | CASSPIAEGGSTGIF | TGTGCCAGCAGTCCGATAGCGGAGGGAGGGTCAACGGGGATCTTC
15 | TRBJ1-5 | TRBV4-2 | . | CASSQEGGANQPQHF | TGTGCCAGCAGCCAAGAAGGGGGGGCGAATCAGCCCCAGCATTTT